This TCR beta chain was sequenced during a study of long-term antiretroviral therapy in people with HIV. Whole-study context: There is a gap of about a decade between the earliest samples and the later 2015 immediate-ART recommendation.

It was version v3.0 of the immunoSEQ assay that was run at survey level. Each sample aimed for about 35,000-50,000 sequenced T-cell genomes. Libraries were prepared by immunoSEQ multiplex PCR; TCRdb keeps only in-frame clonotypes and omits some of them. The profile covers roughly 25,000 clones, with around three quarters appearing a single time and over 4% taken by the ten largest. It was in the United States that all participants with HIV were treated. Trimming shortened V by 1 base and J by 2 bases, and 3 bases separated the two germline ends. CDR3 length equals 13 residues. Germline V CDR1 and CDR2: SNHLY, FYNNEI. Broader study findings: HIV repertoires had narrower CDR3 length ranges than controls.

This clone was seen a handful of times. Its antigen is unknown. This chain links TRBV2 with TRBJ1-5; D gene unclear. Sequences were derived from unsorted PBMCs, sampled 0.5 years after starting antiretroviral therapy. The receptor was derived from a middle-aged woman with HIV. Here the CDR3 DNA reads TGTGCCAGCAGTGAAGGAGGCAATCAGCCCCAGCATTTT. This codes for CASSEGGNQPQHF.